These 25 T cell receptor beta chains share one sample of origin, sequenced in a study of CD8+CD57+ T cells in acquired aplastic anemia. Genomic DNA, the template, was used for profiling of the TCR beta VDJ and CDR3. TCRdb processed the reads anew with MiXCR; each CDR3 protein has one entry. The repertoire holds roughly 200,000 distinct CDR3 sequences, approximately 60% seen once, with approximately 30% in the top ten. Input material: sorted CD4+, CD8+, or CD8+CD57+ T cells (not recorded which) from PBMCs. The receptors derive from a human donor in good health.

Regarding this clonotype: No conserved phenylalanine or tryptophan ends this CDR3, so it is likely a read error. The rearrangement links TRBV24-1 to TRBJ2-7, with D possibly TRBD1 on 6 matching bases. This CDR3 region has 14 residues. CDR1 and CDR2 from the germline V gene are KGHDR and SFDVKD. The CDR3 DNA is TGTGCCACCTGTGAACAAGGGGGAGACTACGAGCAGTACCTC. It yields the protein CATCEQGGDYEQYL.

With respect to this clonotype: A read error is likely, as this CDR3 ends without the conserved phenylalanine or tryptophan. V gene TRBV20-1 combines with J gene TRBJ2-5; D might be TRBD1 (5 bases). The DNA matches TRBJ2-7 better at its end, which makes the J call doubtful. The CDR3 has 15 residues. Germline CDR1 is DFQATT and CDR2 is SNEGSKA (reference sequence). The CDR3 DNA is TGCAGTGCTAGAGATTATGCTAAGCTAGGGGACGAGCAGTACTCC. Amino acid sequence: CSARDYAKLGDEQYS.

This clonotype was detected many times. The CDR3 nucleotides read TGTGCCAGCAGTTACGGGGGACAGTCCGAGCAGTACTTC. Amino acid sequence: CASSYGGQSEQYF. The chain joins TRBV6-5 to TRBJ2-7; 7 bases are shared with TRBD1. This CDR3 is 13 amino acids long. V lost 2 bases to trimming and J lost 6 bases; unmatched junction nucleotides: 4. Germline CDR1 MNHEY, CDR2 SVGAGI.

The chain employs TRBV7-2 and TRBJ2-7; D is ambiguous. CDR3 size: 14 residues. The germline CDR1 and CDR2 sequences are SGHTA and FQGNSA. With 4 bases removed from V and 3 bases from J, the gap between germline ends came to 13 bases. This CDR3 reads CASSSPDIHYEQYF. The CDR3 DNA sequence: TGTGCCAGCAGCTCTCCCGACATCCACTACGAGCAGTACTTC.

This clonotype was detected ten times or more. This CDR3 is CSVEDWDRGLFIETQYF. CDR3 bases: TGCAGCGTTGAAGATTGGGACAGGGGGCTTTTTATTGAGACCCAGTACTTC. This chain joins TRBV29-1 and TRBJ2-5; TRBD1 matches 12 bases. The germline V gene encodes CDR1 SQVTM and CDR2 ANQGSEA. With V trimmed by 0 bases and J by 5 bases, 10 bases remained unmatched. This CDR3 comprises 17 residues. Supplemented by reference TRBV29-1 and TRBJ2-5, the full variable domain reads SAVISQKPSRDICQRGTSLTIQCQVDSQVTMMFWYRQQPGQSLTLIATANQGSEATYESGFVIDKFPISRPNLTFSTLTVSNMSPEDSSIYLCSVEDWDRGLFIETQYFGPGTRLLVL.

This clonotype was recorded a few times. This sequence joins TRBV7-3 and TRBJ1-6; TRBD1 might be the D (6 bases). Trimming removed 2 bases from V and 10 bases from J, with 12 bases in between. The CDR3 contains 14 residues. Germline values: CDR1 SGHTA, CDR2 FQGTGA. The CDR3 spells CASSLSGANSPLHF. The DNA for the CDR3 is TGTGCCAGCAGCTTATCAGGGGCCAACTCACCCCTCCACTTT.

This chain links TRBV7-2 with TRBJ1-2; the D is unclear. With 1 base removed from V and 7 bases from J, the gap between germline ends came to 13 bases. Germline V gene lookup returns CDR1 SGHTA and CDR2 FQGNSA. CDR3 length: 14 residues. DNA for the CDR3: TGTGCCAGCAGCTTAGTGAGGGAGGTATCTGGCTACACCTTC. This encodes CASSLVREVSGYTF.

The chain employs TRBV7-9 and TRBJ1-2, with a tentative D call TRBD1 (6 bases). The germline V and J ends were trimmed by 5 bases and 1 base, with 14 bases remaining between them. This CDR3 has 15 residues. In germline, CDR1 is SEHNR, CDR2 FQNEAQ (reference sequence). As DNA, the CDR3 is TGTGCCAGCAGCCTCCGGGACACCCTTAACTATGGCTACACCTTC. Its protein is CASSLRDTLNYGYTF.

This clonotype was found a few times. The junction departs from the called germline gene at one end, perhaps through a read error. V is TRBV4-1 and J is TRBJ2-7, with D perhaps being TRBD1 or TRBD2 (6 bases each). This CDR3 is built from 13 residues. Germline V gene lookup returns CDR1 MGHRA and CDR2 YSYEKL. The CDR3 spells CASSLGGSYEQCF. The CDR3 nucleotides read TGCGCCAGCAGCCTCGGGGGCTCCTACGAGCAGTGCTTC.

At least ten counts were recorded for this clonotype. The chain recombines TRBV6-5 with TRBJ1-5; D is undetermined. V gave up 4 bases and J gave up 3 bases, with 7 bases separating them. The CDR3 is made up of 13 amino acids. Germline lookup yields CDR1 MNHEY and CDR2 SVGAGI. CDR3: CASSSVINQPQHF. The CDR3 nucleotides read TGTGCCAGCAGTTCAGTTATCAATCAGCCCCAGCATTTT.

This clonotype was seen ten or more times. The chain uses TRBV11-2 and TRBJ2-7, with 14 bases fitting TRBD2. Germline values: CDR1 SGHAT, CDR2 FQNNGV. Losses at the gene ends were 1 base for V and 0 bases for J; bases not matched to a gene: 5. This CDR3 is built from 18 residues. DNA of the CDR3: TGTGCCAGCAGCTTAGTGGGGACTAGCGGGGGAAGCTCCTACGAGCAGTACTTC. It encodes CASSLVGTSGGSSYEQYF. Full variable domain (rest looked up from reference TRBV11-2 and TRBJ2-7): EAGVAQSPRYKIIEKRQSVAFWCNPISGHATLYWYQQILGQGPKLLIQFQNNGVVDDSQLPKDRFSAERLKGVDSTLKIQPAKLEDSAVYLCASSLVGTSGGSSYEQYFGPGTRLTVT.

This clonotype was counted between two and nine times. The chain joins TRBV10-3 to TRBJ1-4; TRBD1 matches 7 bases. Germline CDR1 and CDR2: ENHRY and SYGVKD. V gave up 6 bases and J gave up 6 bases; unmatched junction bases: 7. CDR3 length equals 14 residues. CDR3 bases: TGTGCCATCAGGTCGGGACAGATAGATGAAAAACTGTTTTTT. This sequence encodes CAIRSGQIDEKLFF.

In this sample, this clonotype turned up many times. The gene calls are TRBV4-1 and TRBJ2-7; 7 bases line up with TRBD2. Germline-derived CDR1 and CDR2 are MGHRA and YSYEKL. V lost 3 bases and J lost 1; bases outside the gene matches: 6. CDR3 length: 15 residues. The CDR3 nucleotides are TGCGCCAGCAGCCAGGGCGGGAGCCCTTCCTACGAGCAGTACTTC. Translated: CASSQGGSPSYEQYF.

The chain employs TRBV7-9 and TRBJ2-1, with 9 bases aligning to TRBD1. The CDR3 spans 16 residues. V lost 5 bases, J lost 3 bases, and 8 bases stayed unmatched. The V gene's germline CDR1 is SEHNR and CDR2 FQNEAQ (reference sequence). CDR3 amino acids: CASSPRTGENYNEQFF. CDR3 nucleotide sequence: TGTGCCAGCAGCCCTCGGACAGGGGAGAACTACAATGAGCAGTTCTTC.

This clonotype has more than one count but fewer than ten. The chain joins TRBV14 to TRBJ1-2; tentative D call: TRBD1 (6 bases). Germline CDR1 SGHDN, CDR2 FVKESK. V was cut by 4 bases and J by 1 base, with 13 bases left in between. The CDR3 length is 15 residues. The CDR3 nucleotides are TGTGCCAGCAGCCTTACAGGGTCGGGTAACTATGGCTACACCTTC. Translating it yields CASSLTGSGNYGYTF.

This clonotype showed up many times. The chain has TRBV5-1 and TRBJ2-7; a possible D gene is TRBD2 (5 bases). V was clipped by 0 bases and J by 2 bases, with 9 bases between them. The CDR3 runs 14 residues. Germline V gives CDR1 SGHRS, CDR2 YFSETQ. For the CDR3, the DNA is TGCGCCAGCAGCTTGGAGCGGCCTCCCTACGAGCAGTACTTC. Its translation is CASSLERPPYEQYF. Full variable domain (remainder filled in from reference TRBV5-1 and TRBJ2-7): KAGVTQTPRYLIKTRGQQVTLSCSPISGHRSVSWYQQTPGQGLQFLFEYFSETQRNKGNFPGRFSGRQFSNSRSEMNVSTLELGDSALYLCASSLERPPYEQYFGPGTRLTVT.

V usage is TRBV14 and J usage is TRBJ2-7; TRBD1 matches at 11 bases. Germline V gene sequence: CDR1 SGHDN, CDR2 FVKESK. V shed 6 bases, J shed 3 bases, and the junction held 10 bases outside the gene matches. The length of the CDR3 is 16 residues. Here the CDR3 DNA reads TGTGCCAGCAGTGGACAGGGGGCAAGTTTCGTCTACGAGCAGTACTTC. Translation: CASSGQGASFVYEQYF. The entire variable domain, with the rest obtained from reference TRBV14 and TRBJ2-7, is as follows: EAGVTQFPSHSVIEKGQTVTLRCDPISGHDNLYWYRRVMGKEIKFLLHFVKESKQDESGMPNNRFLAERTGGTYSTLKVQPAELEDSGVYFCASSGQGASFVYEQYFGPGTRLTVT.

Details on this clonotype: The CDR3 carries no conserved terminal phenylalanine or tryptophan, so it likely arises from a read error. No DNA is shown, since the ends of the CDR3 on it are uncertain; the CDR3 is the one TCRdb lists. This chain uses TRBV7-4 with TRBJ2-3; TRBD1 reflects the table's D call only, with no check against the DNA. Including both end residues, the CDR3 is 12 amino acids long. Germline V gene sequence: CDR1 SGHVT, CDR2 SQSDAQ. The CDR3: CASRKGTGVPLG.

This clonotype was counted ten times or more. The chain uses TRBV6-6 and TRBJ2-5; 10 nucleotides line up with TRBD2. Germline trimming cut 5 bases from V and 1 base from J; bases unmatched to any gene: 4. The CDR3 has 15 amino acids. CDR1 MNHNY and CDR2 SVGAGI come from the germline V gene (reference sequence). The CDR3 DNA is TGTGCCAGCAGTGCCTTAGCGGGGGGCCAAGAGACCCAGTACTTC. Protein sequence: CASSALAGGQETQYF.

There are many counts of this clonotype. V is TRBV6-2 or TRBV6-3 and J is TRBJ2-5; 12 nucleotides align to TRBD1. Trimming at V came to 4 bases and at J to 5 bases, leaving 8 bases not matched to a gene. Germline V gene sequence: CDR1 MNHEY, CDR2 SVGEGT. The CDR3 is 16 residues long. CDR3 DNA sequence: TGTGCCAGCAGTTCCGGGACAGGGGGCGGTTGGGAGACCCAGTACTTC. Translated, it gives CASSSGTGGGWETQYF.

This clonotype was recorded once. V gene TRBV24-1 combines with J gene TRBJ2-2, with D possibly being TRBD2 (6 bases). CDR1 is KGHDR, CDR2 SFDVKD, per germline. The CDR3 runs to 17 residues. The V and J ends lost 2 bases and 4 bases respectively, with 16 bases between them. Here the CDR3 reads CATSDSPGRRSTGELFF. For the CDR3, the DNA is TGTGCCACCAGTGATTCACCAGGGAGGCGAAGCACCGGGGAGCTGTTTTTT.

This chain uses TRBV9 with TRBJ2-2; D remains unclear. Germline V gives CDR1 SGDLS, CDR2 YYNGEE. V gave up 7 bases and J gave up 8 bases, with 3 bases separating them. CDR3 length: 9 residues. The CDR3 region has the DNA TGTGCCAGCGCAGGGGAGCTGTTTTTT. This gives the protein CASAGELFF.

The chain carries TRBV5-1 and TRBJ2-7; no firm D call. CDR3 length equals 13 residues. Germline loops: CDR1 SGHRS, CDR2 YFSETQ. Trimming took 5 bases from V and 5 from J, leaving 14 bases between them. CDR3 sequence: CASSEQVSDEQYF. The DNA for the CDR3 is TGCGCCAGCAGTGAGCAGGTTTCTGACGAGCAGTACTTC.

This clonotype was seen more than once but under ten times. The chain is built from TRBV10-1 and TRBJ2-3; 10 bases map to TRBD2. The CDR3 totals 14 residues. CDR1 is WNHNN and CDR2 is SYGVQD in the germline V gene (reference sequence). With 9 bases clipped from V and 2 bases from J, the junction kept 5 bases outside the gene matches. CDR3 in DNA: TGCGCCAGGGGACTAGCGCTAATCACAGATACGCAGTATTTT. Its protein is CARGLALITDTQYF.

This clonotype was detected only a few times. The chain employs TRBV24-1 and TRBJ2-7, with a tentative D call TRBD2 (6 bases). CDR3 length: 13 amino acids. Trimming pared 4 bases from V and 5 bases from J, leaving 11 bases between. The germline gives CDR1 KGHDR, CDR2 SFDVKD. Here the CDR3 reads CATSDSRGDEQYF. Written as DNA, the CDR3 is TGTGCCACCAGTGACTCGCGGGGCGACGAGCAGTACTTC.